Below are 11 T cell receptor beta chains sequenced from a single sample in a study of cytomegalovirus exposure and HLA in healthy donors. 13 Jbeta primers and 60 Vbeta primers were used for the PCR. Sequenced by immunoSEQ multiplex PCR; TCRdb stores in-frame clones only, minus some. The sample holds roughly 100,000 clones, 64% seen once. The sequencing sample was made of PBMCs. The receptors shown here come from a man aged 55 to 70 in good health and CMV-seronegative.

The chain combines TRBV5-1 with TRBJ2-1; 8 bases are a match to TRBD1. The CDR3 consists of 15 residues. Germline CDR1 is SGHRS and CDR2 is YFSETQ. Losses at the gene ends were 7 bases for V and 0 bases for J; bases not matched to a gene: 6. The CDR3 loop reads CASGQGVSSYNEQFF. CDR3 sequence (DNA): TGCGCCAGCGGACAGGGCGTAAGCTCCTACAATGAGCAGTTCTTC.

The J gene is TRBJ2-1, the V gene TRBV6-1; a weak D match, TRBD1 (5 bases). Germline V CDR1 and CDR2: MNHNS, SASEGT. This CDR3 comprises 15 residues. Trimming removed 5 bases at V and 0 bases at J, with 11 bases between. The CDR3 reads CASSMGPNSYNEQFF. DNA for the CDR3: TGTGCCAGCAGTATGGGGCCCAACTCCTACAATGAGCAGTTCTTC.

The chain is built from TRBV7-9 and TRBJ1-1; possible D gene TRBD1, 6 bases. Per germline, CDR1 SEHNR and CDR2 FQNEAQ (reference sequence). Trimming took 5 bases from V and 2 from J, leaving 12 bases between them. The CDR3 contains 14 residues. This CDR3 is CASSNNRDNTEAFF. The CDR3 coding sequence is TGTGCCAGCAGCAACAACAGGGACAACACTGAAGCTTTCTTT.

The V gene is TRBV4-2, the J gene TRBJ2-7; 9 nucleotides line up with TRBD2. Germline V lookup: CDR1 LGHNA, CDR2 YNFKEQ. The CDR3 extends over 16 amino acids. After removal of 4 bases from V and 0 bases from J, the junction contained 7 bases not matched to a gene. CDR3 loop: CASSPSTSGSSYEQYF. DNA of the CDR3: TGTGCCAGCAGCCCCTCGACTAGCGGCAGCTCCTACGAGCAGTACTTC.

V usage is TRBV11-3 and J usage is TRBJ2-1; 9 positions agree with TRBD1. The V gene end was trimmed by 2 bases and the J gene end by 0 bases; junction bases not matched to a gene: 5. CDR1 and CDR2 (germline): SGHNT, YENEEA. The CDR3 is 17 residues long. The CDR3 DNA reads as TGTGCCAGCAGCTTACCCACGACAGGGGGCTCCTACAATGAGCAGTTCTTC. It translates to CASSLPTTGGSYNEQFF.

This clone was counted only a few times. The chain uses TRBV19 and TRBJ1-5, with 8 bases lining up with TRBD1. CDR1 LNHDA and CDR2 SQIVND come from the germline V gene (reference sequence). V shed 8 bases, J shed 5 bases, and the junction held 5 bases outside the gene matches. The CDR3 has 13 amino acids. The CDR3 loop reads CASEDREDQPQHF. The CDR3 nucleotides read TGTGCCAGTGAGGACAGGGAAGATCAGCCCCAGCATTTT.

This clone was observed once. The chain has TRBV30 and TRBJ2-7; TRBD2 agrees at 10 bases. Germline trimming cut 2 bases from V and 5 bases from J; bases unmatched to any gene: 6. The CDR3 has 14 residues. Germline V gene sequence: CDR1 GTSNPN, CDR2 SVGIG (reference sequence). The chain's CDR3 is CAWSTLAGFDEQYF. The DNA for the CDR3 is TGTGCCTGGAGTACACTAGCGGGATTCGACGAGCAGTACTTC. The entire variable domain, with the rest obtained from reference TRBV30 and TRBJ2-7, is as follows: SQTIHQWPATLVQPVGSPLSLECTVEGTSNPNLYWYRQAAGRGLQLLFYSVGIGQISSEVPQNLSASRPQDRQFILSSKKLLLSDSGFYLCAWSTLAGFDEQYFGPGTRLTVT.

This chain joins TRBV6-1 and TRBJ1-6; 9 nucleotides line up with TRBD1. The CDR3 runs to 15 residues. After removal of 3 bases from V and 7 bases from J, the junction contained 4 bases not matched to a gene. Germline CDR1 MNHNS, CDR2 SASEGT. The CDR3 coding sequence is TGTGCCAGCAGTGACTTAACAGGGGGCAATTCACCCCTCCACTTT. Amino acids: CASSDLTGGNSPLHF.

The V and J genes are TRBV7-6 and TRBJ1-5; unclear D gene. CDR1 is SGHVS and CDR2 is FNYEAQ in the germline V gene. The CDR3 is made up of 13 amino acids. The V gene lost 4 bases and the J gene lost 7 bases, with 11 bases spanning the gap. The CDR3 DNA is TGTGCCAGCAGCTCACAACCTTACCAGCCCCAGCATTTT. Amino acid sequence: CASSSQPYQPQHF.

The chain has TRBV5-1 and TRBJ2-7; D remains unclear. CDR1 and CDR2 (germline): SGHRS, YFSETQ. This CDR3 is 14 amino acids long. With 4 bases removed from V and 0 bases from J, the gap between germline ends came to 11 bases. The CDR3 region is CASSMAGSSYEQYF. The CDR3 region has the DNA TGCGCCAGCAGCATGGCAGGATCCTCCTACGAGCAGTACTTC.

The chain couples TRBV21-1 to TRBJ1-5. TRBV21-1 is annotated as a pseudogene. The CDR3 length is 16 residues. CDR3 in DNA: TGTGCCAGCAGCGCGTTGCGGGGGATGAGCAATCAGCCCCAGCATTTT. Protein sequence: CASSALRGMSNQPQHF.